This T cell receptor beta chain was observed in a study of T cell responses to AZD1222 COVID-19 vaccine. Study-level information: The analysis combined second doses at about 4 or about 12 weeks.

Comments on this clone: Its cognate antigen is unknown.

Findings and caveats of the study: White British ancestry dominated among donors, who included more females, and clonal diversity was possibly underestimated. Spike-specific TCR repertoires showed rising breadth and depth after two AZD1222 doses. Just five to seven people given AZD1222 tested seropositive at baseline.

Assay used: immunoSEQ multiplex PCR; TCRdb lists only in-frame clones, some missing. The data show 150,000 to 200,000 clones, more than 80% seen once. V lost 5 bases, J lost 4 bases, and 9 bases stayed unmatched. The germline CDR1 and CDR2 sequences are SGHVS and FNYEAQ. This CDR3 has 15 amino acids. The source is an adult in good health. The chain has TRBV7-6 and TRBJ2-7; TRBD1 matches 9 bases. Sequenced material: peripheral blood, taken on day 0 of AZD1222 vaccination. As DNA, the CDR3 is TGTGCCAGCAGCCCGCTTGGGACAGGGCTGTACGAGCAGTACTTC. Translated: CASSPLGTGLYEQYF.